The rows below give T cell receptor beta chains drawn from one sample of a study of Siglec-9 on CD8 T cells in melanoma. Generated by immunoSEQ multiplex PCR, the TCRdb table keeps only in-frame clones and is missing some. The sample records 36,000 or so clones, around 82% being singletons. Sequenced sample: Siglec-9- CD8+ T cells sorted from blood. The receptor set was obtained from a human donor in good health. Each CDR3 is given with its conserved first and last residue. A D gene is named only where the DNA matches it firmly. Clone size is given for some rows only: seen once, a few or many times, or a class if the clone is expanded.

J gene	V gene	D gene	clone size	CDR3 protein	CDR3 DNA
TRBJ2-1	TRBV10-2	.	once	CASSGTASYNEQFF	TGCGCCAGCAGTGGGACAGCTTCCTACAATGAGCAGTTCTTC
TRBJ2-7	TRBV14	TRBD2	.	CASNSPLTSADYEQYF	TGTGCCAGCAATAGTCCCTTGACTAGCGCGGACTACGAGCAGTACTTC
TRBJ1-4	TRBV7-6	.	.	CASSQDPTDGGNEKLFF	TGTGCCAGCAGCCAAGACCCGACGGACGGGGGTAATGAAAAACTGTTTTTT
TRBJ1-1	TRBV12-5	.	.	CASGSSLTGYEAFF	TGTGCTAGTGGTTCCTCCCTGACAGGTTATGAAGCTTTCTTT
TRBJ2-3	TRBV7-3	.	.	CASSLEGVRPRRNGVTDTQYF	TGTGCCAGCAGCTTAGAGGGGGTGCGACCTAGACGAAACGGCGTCACAGATACGCAGTATTTT
TRBJ1-3	TRBV27	TRBD1	.	CASSFSGGGNTIYF	TGTGCCAGCAGTTTTTCAGGGGGTGGAAACACCATATATTTT
TRBJ1-3	TRBV11-2	.	.	CASSLDGSPGNTIYF	TGTGCCAGCAGCTTAGACGGGTCACCTGGAAACACCATATATTTT
TRBJ1-2	TRBV18	.	.	CASSPGQIGYGYTF	TGTGCCAGCTCACCAGGACAGATCGGGTATGGCTACACCTTC
TRBJ2-7	TRBV27	.	.	CASGIKRTYEQYF	TGTGCCAGCGGCATCAAGCGGACGTACGAGCAGTACTTC
TRBJ2-1	TRBV7-9	TRBD1	.	CASSSSDRGPPNEQFF	TGTGCCAGCAGCTCCTCGGACAGGGGGCCCCCCAATGAGCAGTTCTTC
TRBJ2-5	TRBV27	.	.	CASSPLDGKETQYF	TGTGCCAGCAGTCCTTTGGACGGAAAAGAGACCCAGTACTTC
TRBJ1-1	TRBV9	.	few	CASSVGGTTEAFF	TGTGCCAGCAGCGTAGGAGGGACCACTGAAGCTTTCTTT
TRBJ2-3	TRBV4-2	TRBD2	.	CASSDSGGGTDTQYF	TGTGCCAGCAGCGATAGCGGGGGTGGCACAGATACGCAGTATTTT
TRBJ1-4	TRBV7-9	.	.	CASSLGVTERNEKLFF	TGTGCCAGCAGCTTAGGGGTGACAGAAAGAAATGAAAAACTGTTTTTT
TRBJ1-5	TRBV7-6	TRBD1	once	CASSEDRGFGNQPQHF	TGTGCCAGCAGCGAAGACAGGGGGTTTGGCAATCAGCCCCAGCATTTT
TRBJ2-7	TRBV9	TRBD1	once	CASSVQRTGNEQYF	TGTGCCAGCAGCGTACAGAGGACAGGGAACGAGCAGTACTTC
TRBJ2-7	TRBV7-8	.	.	CASSPAFKPGREQYF	TGTGCCAGCAGCCCCGCGTTCAAGCCAGGCCGCGAGCAGTACTTC
TRBJ2-7	TRBV25-1	.	.	CASDTGSYEQYF	TGTGCCAGCGATACAGGCTCCTACGAGCAGTACTTC
TRBJ1-1	TRBV19	.	.	CASSIAGPTEAFF	TGTGCCAGTAGTATAGCGGGGCCGACTGAAGCTTTCTTT
TRBJ1-2	TRBV29-1	.	.	CSVDDRPYGYTF	TGCAGCGTTGACGACAGGCCCTATGGCTACACCTTC
TRBJ2-1	TRBV2	.	.	CASSEGGASYNEQFF	TGTGCCAGCAGTGAGGGTGGAGCCTCCTACAATGAGCAGTTCTTC
TRBJ2-1	TRBV6-1	TRBD1	once	CASSFPGQGYEQFF	TGTGCCAGCAGTTTCCCGGGACAGGGTTATGAGCAGTTCTTC
TRBJ1-5	TRBV19	TRBD1	.	CASSVRDSNQPQHF	TGTGCCAGTAGTGTCCGGGACAGTAATCAGCCCCAGCATTTT
TRBJ2-2	TRBV19	.	.	CASTDIDVGELFF	TGTGCCAGTACGGACATAGACGTCGGGGAGCTGTTTTTT
TRBJ1-2	TRBV21-1	.	.	CASSRGTAERYGYTF	TGTGCCAGCAGCAGAGGGACAGCTGAACGATATGGCTACACCTTC
TRBJ1-2	TRBV9	TRBD1	.	CASSVGTVYGYTF	TGTGCCAGCAGCGTCGGGACAGTCTATGGCTACACCTTC
TRBJ1-1	TRBV15	.	.	CATSTGQGMNTEAFF	TGTGCCACCAGCACGGGGCAGGGGATGAACACTGAAGCTTTCTTT
TRBJ2-1	TRBV5-1	TRBD1	.	CASSLGQGLYNEQFF	TGCGCCAGCAGCTTGGGACAGGGGTTATACAATGAGCAGTTCTTC
TRBJ2-5	TRBV29-1	TRBD1	.	CSVESSGGWQETQYF	TGCAGCGTTGAGTCTTCAGGGGGCTGGCAAGAGACCCAGTACTTC
TRBJ2-3	TRBV2	TRBD2	.	CAILDIREGRVWTDTQYF	TGTGCCATCCTGGATATCCGGGAGGGCCGGGTATGGACAGATACGCAGTATTTT
TRBJ1-1	TRBV28	.	.	CASSLSGWTEAFF	TGTGCCAGCAGTTTGTCCGGTTGGACTGAAGCTTTCTTT
TRBJ1-2	TRBV30	.	few	CAWQPGDLYGYTF	TGTGCCTGGCAACCCGGGGATCTCTATGGCTACACCTTC
TRBJ2-3	TRBV9	TRBD1	.	CASSVEVGQTSTDTQYF	TGTGCCAGCAGCGTAGAGGTGGGACAGACTAGCACAGATACGCAGTATTTT
TRBJ1-3	TRBV9	.	.	CASSVVGSGNTIYF	TGTGCCAGCAGCGTAGTCGGCTCTGGAAACACCATATATTTT
TRBJ1-1	TRBV10-3	.	few	CAIRENRETAEAFF	TGTGCCATCAGAGAAAACAGGGAAACGGCTGAAGCTTTCTTT
TRBJ2-3	TRBV19	.	few	CASSIGTDTQYF	TGTGCCAGTAGTATAGGCACAGATACGCAGTATTTT
TRBJ2-2	TRBV30	TRBD2	.	CAWSVTGGGYTGELFF	TGTGCCTGGAGTGTAACGGGCGGGGGATACACCGGGGAGCTGTTTTTT
TRBJ2-3	TRBV15	TRBD2	once	CATSRIGTLAGSTDTQYF	TGTGCCACCAGCAGGATTGGGACACTAGCGGGAAGCACAGATACGCAGTATTTT
TRBJ2-2	TRBV11-2	.	.	CASTSGVEDGELFF	TGTGCCAGCACCTCGGGGGTGGAGGACGGGGAGCTGTTTTTT